These 24 T cell receptor beta chains were all obtained from the same sample, sequenced in a study of cytomegalovirus exposure and HLA in healthy donors. It was with 60 Vbeta and 13 Jbeta primers that the PCR ran. Here immunoSEQ multiplex PCR was the method, and the copy in TCRdb shows in-frame clones only, minus some. There are 150,000 to 170,000 clones in the sample; roughly 70% occur only once, and roughly 2.2% lies in the top ten. Sequenced input: PBMCs. The receptor set was obtained from a man aged 25 to 40 in good health and CMV-seronegative.

The V gene is TRBV19, the J gene TRBJ1-5; D is unresolved. Germline V gene data show CDR1 as LNHDA and CDR2 as SQIVND (reference sequence). The CDR3 is 13 amino acids. The ends were cut back, 3 bases at V and 7 bases at J, with 10 bases in the middle. DNA for the CDR3: TGTGCCAGTAGTATCCCCGAGTTGCAGCCCCAGCATTTT. This gives the protein CASSIPELQPQHF.

The chain joins TRBV6-5 to TRBJ2-1, with TRBD2 matching 9 bases. V shed 0 bases, J shed 4 bases, and the junction held 4 bases outside the gene matches. Looked up from germline, CDR1 is MNHEY and CDR2 is SVGAGI. The CDR3 contains 16 residues. CDR3 residues: CASSYSRRGGYNEQFF. The CDR3 DNA follows: TGTGCCAGCAGTTACTCGAGGCGGGGGGGATACAATGAGCAGTTCTTC.

This chain connects TRBV19 to TRBJ2-3, with 12 bases aligning to TRBD2. The V gene end was trimmed by 7 bases and the J gene end by 5 bases; junction bases not matched to a gene: 4. The CDR3 totals 14 residues. From germline, CDR1 is LNHDA and CDR2 SQIVND (reference sequence). The DNA for the CDR3 is TGTGCCAGTACTAGCGGGGGGGCCATAGATACGCAGTATTTT. Its protein is CASTSGGAIDTQYF.

The rearrangement links TRBV4-1 to TRBJ1-1; 8 nucleotides agree with TRBD1. Germline assignment: CDR1 MGHRA and CDR2 YSYEKL. The CDR3 length is 15 residues. J gave up 8 bases and V 0 bases, and 8 bases lay outside the gene matches. The CDR3 DNA is TGCGCCAGCAGCCAAGATAGCAGGGGGCGCGGGGAAGCTTTCTTT. This codes for CASSQDSRGRGEAFF.

The rearrangement links TRBV19 to TRBJ2-7; D is undetermined. Trimming left V 3 bases short and J 2 bases short, with 14 bases between. The germline V gene has CDR1 LNHDA and CDR2 SQIVND (reference sequence). The CDR3 is 15 residues long. In DNA form, the CDR3 reads TGTGCCAGTAGTATTAAGGATAGCCTTCCCTACGAGCAGTACTTC. Its translation: CASSIKDSLPYEQYF.

The V call is TRBV6-5, the J call TRBJ1-2; D may be TRBD1 (5 bases). The CDR3 has 14 amino acids. V was cut by 8 bases and J by 4 bases, with 17 bases left in between. Germline CDR1 and CDR2: MNHEY and SVGAGI. Here the CDR3 DNA reads TGTGCCAGCCTAAAAAGGGGTGTAGGCTATGGCTACACCTTC. As protein: CASLKRGVGYGYTF.

With respect to this clone: The junction shows a germline mismatch at one end, possibly a read error. The genes are TRBV28 and TRBJ1-5, with D perhaps TRBD1 (6 bases). Germline V CDR1 and CDR2: MDHEN, SYDVKM. The CDR3 is 15 residues long. The CDR3 DNA follows: TGTGCCAGCAGTCTCCTTCGGGGGGCCAATCAGCCCCAGAATTTT. Protein sequence: CASSLLRGANQPQNF. Supplemented by reference TRBV28 and TRBJ1-5, the full variable domain reads DVKVTQSSRYLVKRTGEKVFLECVQDMDHENMFWYRQDPGLGLRLIYFSYDVKMKEKGDIPEGYSVSREKKERFSLILESASTNQTSMYLCASSLLRGANQPQNFGDGTRLSIL.

This clone appeared a few times. The rearrangement joins TRBV19 to TRBJ1-5, with a tentative D call TRBD1 (5 bases). Trimming left V 8 bases short and J 6 bases short, with 17 bases between. Germline CDR1 is LNHDA and CDR2 is SQIVND (reference sequence). The CDR3 covers 14 residues. The CDR3 loop is CASSPGQGSQPQHF. CDR3 in DNA: TGTGCCAGTTCCCCTGGCCAGGGATCTCAGCCCCAGCATTTT.

The J gene is TRBJ1-1, the V gene TRBV7-9; D unclear. The germline CDR1 and CDR2 sequences are SEHNR and FQNEAQ (reference sequence). The CDR3 spans 18 residues. The V end was cut by 0 bases, the J end by 1 base, with 18 bases between. The CDR3, as DNA: TGTGCCAGCAGCTTAGCGAGAGAAAGTTACCCGAGGAACACTGAAGCTTTCTTT. Translated, it gives CASSLARESYPRNTEAFF.

This chain connects TRBV13 to TRBJ2-5; TRBD1 matches 9 bases. The CDR3 sequence is 16 residues long. Trimming took 5 bases from V and 5 from J; bases not matched to a gene: 12. Germline V gene lookup returns CDR1 PRHDT and CDR2 FYEKMQ (reference sequence). The CDR3 here is CASSQTDRGEGETQYF. The CDR3 DNA reads TGTGCCAGCAGCCAAACGGACAGGGGTGAGGGGGAGACCCAGTACTTC.

CDR3: CASSLGGSSYPNSPLHF. The CDR3 DNA follows: TGTGCCAGCAGCTTGGGGGGCAGTTCCTACCCTAATTCACCCCTCCACTTT. The V and J genes are TRBV5-6 and TRBJ1-6; a possible D gene is TRBD1 (5 bases). Trimming pared 0 bases from V and 6 bases from J, leaving 16 bases between. The CDR3 is 17 residues long. Germline CDR1 SGHDT, CDR2 YYEEEE.

The CDR3 region is CASSYSYTF. For the CDR3, the DNA is TGTGCCAGCAGTTATTCGTACACCTTC. The chain links TRBV5-8 to TRBJ1-2, with unresolved D. V lost 5 bases and J lost 11, with 7 bases in between. The CDR3 sequence is 9 residues long. In germline, CDR1 is SGHTS, CDR2 YDEGEE.

The chain combines TRBV5-1 with TRBJ2-5; 11 bases line up with TRBD2. V gave up 4 bases and J gave up 1 base; unmatched junction bases: 6. CDR1 SGHRS and CDR2 YFSETQ come from the germline V gene. The CDR3 length is 16 residues. The CDR3 sequence is CASSHQTSGIQETQYF. CDR3 nucleotides: TGCGCCAGCAGCCACCAGACTAGCGGGATCCAAGAGACCCAGTACTTC.

The V call is TRBV5-1, the J call TRBJ2-3, with a possible D match to TRBD1 (6 bases). CDR1 SGHRS and CDR2 YFSETQ come from the germline V gene. V was shortened by 6 bases and J by 6 bases, with 14 bases between the two germline ends. The CDR3 consists of 13 residues. CDR3 region: CASKMGASDTQYF. The CDR3 bases are TGCGCCAGCAAGATGGGGGCATCGGATACGCAGTATTTT. The full variable domain, completed using reference TRBV5-1 and TRBJ2-3, is KAGVTQTPRYLIKTRGQQVTLSCSPISGHRSVSWYQQTPGQGLQFLFEYFSETQRNKGNFPGRFSGRQFSNSRSEMNVSTLELGDSALYLCASKMGASDTQYFGPGTRLTVL.

The V and J genes are TRBV5-4 and TRBJ1-2; no definite D call. The V and J ends lost 0 bases and 4 bases respectively, with 7 bases between them. Per germline, CDR1 SGHNT and CDR2 YYREEE (reference sequence). The length of the CDR3 is 13 residues. The CDR3 sequence is CASSLEGGYGYTF. The CDR3 bases are TGTGCCAGCAGCTTGGAGGGAGGCTATGGCTACACCTTC.

The rearrangement links TRBV28 to TRBJ2-7; 12 nucleotides line up with TRBD1. There are 17 residues in the CDR3. Losses at the gene ends were 6 bases for V and 4 bases for J; bases not matched to a gene: 13. Germline V lookup: CDR1 MDHEN, CDR2 SYDVKM. CDR3 residues: CASSWGTGGFEGYEQYF. The CDR3 DNA is TGTGCCAGCAGCTGGGGGACAGGGGGCTTTGAGGGTTACGAGCAGTACTTC.

V is TRBV2 and J is TRBJ1-2, with a possible D match to TRBD1 (6 bases). The CDR3 spans 13 residues. Germline CDR1 SNHLY, CDR2 FYNNEI. V dropped 6 bases and J dropped 8 bases, with 16 bases sitting between them. The CDR3 protein is CASSAGQKGGYTF. CDR3 DNA sequence: TGTGCCAGCAGCGCCGGACAGAAGGGAGGCTACACCTTC.

The chain carries TRBV7-2 and TRBJ1-6, with a weak D call TRBD1 (5 bases). Germline V CDR1 and CDR2: SGHTA, FQGNSA. With 5 bases removed from V and 9 bases from J, the gap between germline ends came to 14 bases. The CDR3 totals 14 residues. The CDR3 coding sequence is TGTGCCAGCAGCATCGACAGTGGGGCTTCACCCCTCCACTTT. It encodes CASSIDSGASPLHF.

The V and J genes are TRBV6-5 and TRBJ1-1, with 8 positions matching TRBD1. The ends lost 6 bases at V and 4 bases at J; junction bases unmatched: 4. Germline V gives CDR1 MNHEY, CDR2 SVGAGI. This CDR3 is built from 13 residues. CDR3 in amino acids: CASRNRGGTEAFF. The CDR3 DNA sequence: TGTGCCAGCAGAAACAGGGGGGGCACTGAAGCTTTCTTT.

In its sample, this clone was seen once. This chain links TRBV10-3 with TRBJ1-2; no clear D. V was trimmed by 3 bases and J by 4 bases, leaving 6 bases between them. Germline lookup yields CDR1 ENHRY and CDR2 SYGVKD. The CDR3 covers 12 residues. CDR3 loop: CAISEAGYGYTF. CDR3 nucleotide sequence: TGTGCCATCAGTGAAGCCGGCTATGGCTACACCTTC.

The gene calls are TRBV2 and TRBJ2-7; D possibly corresponds to TRBD2 (6 bases). Per the germline V gene, CDR1 is SNHLY and CDR2 is FYNNEI. The V and J ends lost 6 bases and 3 bases respectively, with 9 bases between them. This CDR3 region has 12 residues. The DNA for the CDR3 is TGTGCCAGCAGGGAGGGGATCTACGAGCAGTACTTC. Protein sequence: CASREGIYEQYF.

V is TRBV6-6 and J is TRBJ1-1, with TRBD1 as a possible D gene (6 bases). V lost 7 bases and J 1 base, leaving 13 bases between the germline ends. The CDR3 totals 14 residues. The germline gives CDR1 MNHNY, CDR2 SVGAGI (reference sequence). CDR3 residues: CASTPQGRNTEAFF. CDR3 in DNA: TGTGCCAGCACTCCCCAGGGGAGGAACACTGAAGCTTTCTTT.

The rearrangement joins TRBV5-1 to TRBJ2-5, with TRBD2 matching 8 bases. Gene TRBJ2-7 matches the end of the DNA better, so the J call may be wrong. Germline V CDR1 and CDR2: SGHRS, YFSETQ. The CDR3 consists of 14 residues. CDR3 sequence: CASSPPSGGAEQYF. The CDR3 nucleotides read TGCGCCAGCAGCCCCCCAAGCGGGGGCGCCGAGCAGTACTTC.

This clone was seen a single time. This chain uses TRBV18 with TRBJ2-5; D is unresolved. Germline-derived CDR1 and CDR2 are KGHSH and LQKENI. The ends were cut back, 2 bases at V and 4 bases at J, with 5 bases in the middle. This CDR3 region has 12 residues. Here the CDR3 DNA reads TGTGCCAGCTCACCAGCAGGAGAGACCCAGTACTTC. Protein product: CASSPAGETQYF.